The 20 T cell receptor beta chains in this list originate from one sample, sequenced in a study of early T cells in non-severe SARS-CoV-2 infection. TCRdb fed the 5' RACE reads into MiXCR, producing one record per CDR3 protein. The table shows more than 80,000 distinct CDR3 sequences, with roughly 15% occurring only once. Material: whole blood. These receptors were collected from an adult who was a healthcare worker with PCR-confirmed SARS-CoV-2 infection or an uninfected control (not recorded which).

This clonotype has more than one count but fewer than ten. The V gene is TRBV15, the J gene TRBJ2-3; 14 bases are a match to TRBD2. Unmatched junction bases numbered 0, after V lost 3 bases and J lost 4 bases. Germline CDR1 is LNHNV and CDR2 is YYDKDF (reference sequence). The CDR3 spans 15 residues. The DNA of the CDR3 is TGTGCCACCAGCAGGACTAGCGGGGGGGCAGATACGCAGTATTTT. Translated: CATSRTSGGADTQYF.

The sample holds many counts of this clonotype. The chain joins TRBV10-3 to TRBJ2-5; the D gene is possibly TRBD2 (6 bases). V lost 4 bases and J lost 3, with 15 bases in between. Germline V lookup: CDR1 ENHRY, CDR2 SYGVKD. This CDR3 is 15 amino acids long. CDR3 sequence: CAISALGGDKETQYF. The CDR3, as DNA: TGTGCCATCAGTGCCCTAGGAGGGGATAAAGAGACCCAGTACTTC.

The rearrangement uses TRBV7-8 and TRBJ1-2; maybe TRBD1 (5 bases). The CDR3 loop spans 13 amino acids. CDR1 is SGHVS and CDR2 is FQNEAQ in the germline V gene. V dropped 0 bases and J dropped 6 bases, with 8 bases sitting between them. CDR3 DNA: TGTGCCAGCAGCTTAGCCAGGGACCATGGCTACACCTTC. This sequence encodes CASSLARDHGYTF. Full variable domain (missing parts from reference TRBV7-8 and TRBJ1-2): GAGVSQSPRYKVAKRGQDVALRCDPISGHVSLFWYQQALGQGPEFLTYFQNEAQLDKSGLPSDRFFAERPEGSVSTLKIQRTQQEDSAVYLCASSLARDHGYTFGSGTRLTVV.

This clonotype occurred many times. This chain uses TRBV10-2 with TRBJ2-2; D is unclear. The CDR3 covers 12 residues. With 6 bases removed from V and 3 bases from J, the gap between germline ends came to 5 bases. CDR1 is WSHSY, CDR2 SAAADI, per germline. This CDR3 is CASRDYTGELFF. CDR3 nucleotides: TGCGCCAGCAGAGATTACACCGGGGAGCTGTTTTTT.

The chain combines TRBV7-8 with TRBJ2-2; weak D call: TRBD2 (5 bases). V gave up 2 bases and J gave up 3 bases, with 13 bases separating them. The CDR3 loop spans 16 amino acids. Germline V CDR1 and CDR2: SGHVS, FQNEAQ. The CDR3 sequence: CASSLTSGADTGELFF. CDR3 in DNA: TGTGCCAGCAGCTTAACCAGCGGAGCCGACACCGGGGAGCTGTTTTTT.

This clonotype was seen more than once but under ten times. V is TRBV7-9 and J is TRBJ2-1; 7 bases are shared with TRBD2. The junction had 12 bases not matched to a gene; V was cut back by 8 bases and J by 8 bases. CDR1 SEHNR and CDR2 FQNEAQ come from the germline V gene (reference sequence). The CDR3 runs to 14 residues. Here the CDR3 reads CASESGRALDEQFF. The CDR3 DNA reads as TGTGCCAGCGAGTCGGGGAGGGCCTTAGATGAGCAGTTCTTC. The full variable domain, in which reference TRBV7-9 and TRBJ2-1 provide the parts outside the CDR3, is DTGVSQNPRHKITKRGQNVTFRCDPISEHNRLYWYRQTLGQGPEFLTYFQNEAQLEKSRLLSDRFSAERPKGSFSTLEIQRTEQGDSAMYLCASESGRALDEQFFGPGTRLTVL.

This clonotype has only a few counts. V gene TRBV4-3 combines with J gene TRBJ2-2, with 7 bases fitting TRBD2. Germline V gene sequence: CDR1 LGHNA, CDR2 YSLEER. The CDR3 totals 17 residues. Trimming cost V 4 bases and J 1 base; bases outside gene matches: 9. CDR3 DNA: TGCGCCAGCAGCCTAATTAAAGCGGGACTGAACACCGGGGAGCTGTTTTTT. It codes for CASSLIKAGLNTGELFF.

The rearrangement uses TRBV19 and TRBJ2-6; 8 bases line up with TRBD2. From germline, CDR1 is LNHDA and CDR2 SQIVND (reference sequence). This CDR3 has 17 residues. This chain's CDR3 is CVKLAGQGCPGANVLTF. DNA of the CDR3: TGTGTCAAGCTAGCGGGCCAGGGGTGCCCTGGGGCCAACGTCCTGACTTTC.

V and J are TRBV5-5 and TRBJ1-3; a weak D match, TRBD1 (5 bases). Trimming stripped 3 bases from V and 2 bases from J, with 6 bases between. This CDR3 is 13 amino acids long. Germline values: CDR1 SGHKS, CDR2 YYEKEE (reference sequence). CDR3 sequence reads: CASSSGPGNTIYF. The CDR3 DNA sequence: TGTGCCAGCAGCTCGGGACCTGGAAACACCATATATTTT.

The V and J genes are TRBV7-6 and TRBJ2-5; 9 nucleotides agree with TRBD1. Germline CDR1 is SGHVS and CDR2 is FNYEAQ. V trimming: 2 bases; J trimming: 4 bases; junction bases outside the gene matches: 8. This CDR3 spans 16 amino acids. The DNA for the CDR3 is TGTGCCAGCAGCTTACTGGGACAGGGAATCCGAGAGACCCAGTACTTC. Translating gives CASSLLGQGIRETQYF.

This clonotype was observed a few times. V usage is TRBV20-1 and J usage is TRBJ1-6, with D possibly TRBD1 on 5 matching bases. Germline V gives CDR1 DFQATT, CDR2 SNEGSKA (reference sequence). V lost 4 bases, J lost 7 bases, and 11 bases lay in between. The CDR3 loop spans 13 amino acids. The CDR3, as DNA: TGCAGTGCTAACCGGGACGTAAATTCACCCCTCCACTTT. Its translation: CSANRDVNSPLHF.

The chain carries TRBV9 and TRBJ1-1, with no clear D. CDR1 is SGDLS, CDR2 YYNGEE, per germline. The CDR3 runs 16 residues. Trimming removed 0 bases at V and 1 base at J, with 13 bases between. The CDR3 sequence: CASSVGVRAQNTEAFF. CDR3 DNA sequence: TGTGCCAGCAGCGTAGGGGTTAGGGCCCAGAACACTGAAGCTTTCTTT.

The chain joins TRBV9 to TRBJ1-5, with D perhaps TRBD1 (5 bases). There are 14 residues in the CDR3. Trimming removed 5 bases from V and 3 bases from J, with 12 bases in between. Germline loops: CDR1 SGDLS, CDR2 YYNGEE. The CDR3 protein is CASSPTAANQPQHF. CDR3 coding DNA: TGTGCCAGCAGTCCGACAGCAGCCAATCAGCCCCAGCATTTT.

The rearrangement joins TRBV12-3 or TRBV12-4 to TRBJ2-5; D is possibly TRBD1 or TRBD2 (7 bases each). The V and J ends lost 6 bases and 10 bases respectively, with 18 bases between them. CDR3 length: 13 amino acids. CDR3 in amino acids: CASSPGGPGGQYF. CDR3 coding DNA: TGTGCCAGCAGCCCGGGGGGACCAGGGGGCCAGTACTTC.

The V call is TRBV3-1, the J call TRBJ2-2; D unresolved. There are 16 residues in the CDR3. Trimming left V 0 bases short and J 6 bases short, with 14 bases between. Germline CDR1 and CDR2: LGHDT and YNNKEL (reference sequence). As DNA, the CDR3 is TGTGCCAGCAGCCAAGAGACCCTAGTAGTCCCCGGGGAGCTGTTTTTT. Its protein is CASSQETLVVPGELFF.

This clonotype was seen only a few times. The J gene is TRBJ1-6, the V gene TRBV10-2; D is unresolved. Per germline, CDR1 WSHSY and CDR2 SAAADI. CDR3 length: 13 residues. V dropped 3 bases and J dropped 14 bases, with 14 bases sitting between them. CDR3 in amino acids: CASSDRESSTLHF. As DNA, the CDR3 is TGCGCCAGCAGTGACCGGGAGTCCAGCACCCTCCACTTT.

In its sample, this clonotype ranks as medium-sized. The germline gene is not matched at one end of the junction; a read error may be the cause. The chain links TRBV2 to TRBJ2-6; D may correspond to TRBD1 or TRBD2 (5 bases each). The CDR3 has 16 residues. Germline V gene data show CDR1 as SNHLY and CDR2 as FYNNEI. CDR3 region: CASGDGTAVGANVLTF. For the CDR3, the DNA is TGTGCCAGCGGTGACGGGACCGCGGTTGGGGCCAACGTCCTGACTTTC.

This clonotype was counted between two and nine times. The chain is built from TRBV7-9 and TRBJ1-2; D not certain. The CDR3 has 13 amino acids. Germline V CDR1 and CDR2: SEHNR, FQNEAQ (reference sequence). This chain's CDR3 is CALRTPFQRGYTF. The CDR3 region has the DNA TGTGCACTACGTACCCCCTTTCAGCGCGGCTACACCTTC.

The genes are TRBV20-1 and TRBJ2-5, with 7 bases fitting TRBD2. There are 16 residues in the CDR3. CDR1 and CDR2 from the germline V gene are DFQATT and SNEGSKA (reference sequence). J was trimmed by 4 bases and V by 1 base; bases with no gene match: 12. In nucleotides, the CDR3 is TGCAGTGCTAGAGGTATAGCGGGCAGACAAGGAGAGACCCAGTACTTC. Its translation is CSARGIAGRQGETQYF.

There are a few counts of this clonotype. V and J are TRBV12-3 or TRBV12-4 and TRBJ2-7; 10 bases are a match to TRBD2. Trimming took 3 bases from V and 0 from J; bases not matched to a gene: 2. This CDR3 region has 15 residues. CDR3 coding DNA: TGTGCCAGCAGTTTCCGACTAGCGGGCTCCTACGAGCAGTACTTC. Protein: CASSFRLAGSYEQYF.